These 21 T cell receptor beta chains came from one sample sequenced in a study of cytomegalovirus exposure and HLA in healthy donors. The PCR was carried out with 60 Vbeta primers and 13 Jbeta primers. Profiled with immunoSEQ multiplex PCR; TCRdb holds only in-frame clones, not every one. The profile shows over 50,000 clones, roughly 80% of them singletons. The sequencing input was PBMCs. These receptors were collected from a man aged 40-55 years in good health and CMV-seronegative.

This chain connects TRBV4-1 to TRBJ1-2, with 9 bases fitting TRBD1. The germline gives CDR1 MGHRA, CDR2 YSYEKL. Trimming took 1 base from V and 7 from J; bases not matched to a gene: 7. The CDR3 has 15 residues. The CDR3 sequence is CASSQVPTGGSGYTF. In DNA form, the CDR3 reads TGCGCCAGCAGCCAAGTCCCAACAGGGGGCTCTGGCTACACCTTC.

The chain has TRBV7-9 and TRBJ2-2; 7 nucleotides line up with TRBD1. The CDR3 consists of 15 residues. Germline assignment: CDR1 SEHNR and CDR2 FQNEAQ (reference sequence). V dropped 5 bases and J dropped 2; count of bases not matched to a gene: 5. CDR3 nucleotides: TGTGCCAGCAGCCCGGGACAGCTAAACACCGGGGAGCTGTTTTTT. Translating it yields CASSPGQLNTGELFF. Together with reference TRBV7-9 and TRBJ2-2, the CDR3 gives the full variable domain: DTGVSQNPRHKITKRGQNVTFRCDPISEHNRLYWYRQTLGQGPEFLTYFQNEAQLEKSRLLSDRFSAERPKGSFSTLEIQRTEQGDSAMYLCASSPGQLNTGELFFGEGSRLTVL.

The rearrangement joins TRBV6-1 to TRBJ2-5; TRBD1 agrees at 9 bases. J lost 5 bases, V lost 6 bases, and 7 bases had no gene match. Germline V CDR1 and CDR2: MNHNS, SASEGT. This CDR3 contains 14 residues. The CDR3 loop reads CASRYWTGEETQYF. The DNA of the CDR3 is TGTGCCAGCAGATATTGGACAGGGGAGGAGACCCAGTACTTC.

V is TRBV7-9 and J is TRBJ1-6; D may be TRBD1 (5 bases). Germline CDR1 reads SEHNR; CDR2 reads FQNEAQ (reference sequence). Trimming pared 5 bases from V and 10 bases from J, leaving 27 bases between. The CDR3 contains 18 residues. The CDR3 DNA reads as TGTGCCAGCAGCCTTACTGCCGAGGCAGGGCTGGGAGGATCACCCCTCCACTTT. Translated: CASSLTAEAGLGGSPLHF.

The rearrangement uses TRBV11-2 and TRBJ2-3, with a possible D match to TRBD2 (5 bases). Germline V gene lookup returns CDR1 SGHAT and CDR2 FQNNGV. Trimming removed 4 bases from V and 3 bases from J, with 8 bases in between. CDR3 length: 13 residues. CDR3 residues: CASSSSGTDTQYF. The CDR3 DNA follows: TGTGCCAGCAGCTCCTCGGGGACAGATACGCAGTATTTT.

This chain uses TRBV4-3 with TRBJ1-6; TRBD1 matches at 7 bases. Germline lookup yields CDR1 LGHNA and CDR2 YSLEER. The V and J ends lost 6 bases and 9 bases, in that order; junction bases with no gene match: 20. This CDR3 is 18 amino acids long. CDR3 residues: CASSRSSGQTSSGSPLHF. The DNA for the CDR3 is TGCGCCAGCAGTCGAAGTTCGGGACAGACATCATCAGGTTCACCCCTCCACTTT.

The V gene is TRBV5-1, the J gene TRBJ1-1; maybe TRBD1 (5 bases). The CDR3 spans 15 residues. Germline V lookup: CDR1 SGHRS, CDR2 YFSETQ. V gave up 1 base and J gave up 4 bases, with 14 bases separating them. The CDR3 DNA follows: TGCGCCAGCAGCTTGATTGGGGCAAGGGGCACTGAAGCTTTCTTT. It yields the protein CASSLIGARGTEAFF.

This clone was seen once. The CDR3 DNA is TGTGCCAGCAGCTTGGCTAGCGGGGGTGGGGAGACCCAGTACTTC. Residues: CASSLASGGGETQYF. V gene TRBV5-6 combines with J gene TRBJ2-5; TRBD2 matches 10 bases. The CDR3 loop spans 15 amino acids. With 0 bases clipped from V and 5 bases from J, the junction kept 4 bases outside the gene matches. The V gene's germline CDR1 is SGHDT and CDR2 YYEEEE.

The rearrangement uses TRBV6-1 and TRBJ1-4, with D possibly being TRBD1 (5 bases). Germline V gene lookup returns CDR1 MNHNS and CDR2 SASEGT. This CDR3 region has 14 residues. The V and J ends lost 4 bases and 5 bases respectively, with 11 bases between them. The CDR3 protein is CASSVGVGNEKLFF. The CDR3 DNA sequence: TGTGCCAGCAGTGTAGGGGTTGGCAATGAAAAACTGTTTTTT.

In its sample, this clone was seen once. The rearrangement joins TRBV27 to TRBJ2-1; possible D gene TRBD1, 6 bases. V was trimmed by 7 bases and J by 4 bases, leaving 17 bases between them. CDR1 and CDR2 from the germline V gene are MNHEY and SMNVEV (reference sequence). The CDR3 loop spans 15 amino acids. CDR3 protein: CASKPSRGFYNEQFF. CDR3 nucleotide sequence: TGTGCCAGCAAACCTTCGAGGGGGTTTTACAATGAGCAGTTCTTC.

V and J are TRBV18 and TRBJ1-6; D ambiguous. Trimming cost V 3 bases and J 10 bases, with 19 bases left between them. Germline values: CDR1 KGHSH, CDR2 LQKENI. The CDR3 runs 16 residues. The CDR3 DNA sequence: TGTGCCAGCTCACCCCTCGGGAGGCAGGAGGACTCACCCCTCCACTTT. It encodes CASSPLGRQEDSPLHF.

This chain links TRBV4-1 with TRBJ2-1; D may be TRBD2 (6 bases). V was trimmed by 3 bases and J by 1 base, leaving 13 bases between them. Germline V gene sequence: CDR1 MGHRA, CDR2 YSYEKL. The CDR3 consists of 16 residues. The CDR3 loop reads CASSHADGRSYNEQFF. The CDR3, as DNA: TGCGCCAGCAGCCACGCCGACGGGAGATCCTACAATGAGCAGTTCTTC.

This chain's CDR3 is CASSVIDSGNTIYF. DNA for the CDR3: TGTGCCAGCAGCGTAATAGACTCTGGAAACACCATATATTTT. The J gene is TRBJ1-3, the V gene TRBV9; D is ambiguous. Germline assignment: CDR1 SGDLS and CDR2 YYNGEE. The CDR3 consists of 14 residues. V dropped 1 base and J dropped 0 bases, with 5 bases sitting between them.

The genes are TRBV4-2 and TRBJ1-1, with a possible D match to TRBD1 (6 bases). The CDR3 has 15 residues. Trimming removed 0 bases from V and 3 bases from J, with 11 bases in between. CDR1 and CDR2 (germline): LGHNA, YNFKEQ. The CDR3 coding sequence is TGTGCCAGCAGCCAAGACGACCGGACAGACACTGAAGCTTTCTTT. Translation gives CASSQDDRTDTEAFF.

The chain carries TRBV7-2 and TRBJ2-1, with TRBD1 as a possible D gene (6 bases). CDR1 and CDR2 (germline): SGHTA, FQGNSA. CDR3 size: 14 residues. Trimming took 7 bases from V and 4 from J, leaving 14 bases between them. CDR3 loop: CASNQDRSYNEQFF. CDR3 sequence (DNA): TGTGCCAGCAACCAGGACAGATCATACAATGAGCAGTTCTTC. Combining the CDR3 with reference TRBV7-2 and TRBJ2-1 gives the whole variable domain GAGVSQSPSNKVTEKGKDVELRCDPISGHTALYWYRQSLGQGLEFLIYFQGNSAPDKSGLPSDRFSAERTGGSVSTLTIQRTQQEDSAVYLCASNQDRSYNEQFFGPGTRLTVL.

V and J are TRBV14 and TRBJ1-1; 9 bases are a match to TRBD1. The CDR3 covers 14 residues. CDR1 and CDR2 from the germline V gene are SGHDN and FVKESK. Trimming took 1 base from V and 7 from J; bases not matched to a gene: 4. The CDR3 reads CASSQVPGQGEAFF. CDR3 DNA sequence: TGTGCCAGCAGCCAAGTCCCGGGACAGGGTGAAGCTTTCTTT.

The chain carries TRBV18 and TRBJ2-5; D call uncertain. The CDR3 has 11 residues. Germline values: CDR1 KGHSH, CDR2 LQKENI. V lost 8 bases, J lost 5 bases, and 9 bases lay in between. In DNA form, the CDR3 reads TGTGCCAGCACCTATAAGGAGACCCAGTACTTC. This sequence encodes CASTYKETQYF.

The chain joins TRBV4-3 to TRBJ1-6; D is perhaps TRBD1 (6 bases). This CDR3 has 17 residues. Trimming stripped 0 bases from V and 3 bases from J, with 12 bases between. The V gene's germline CDR1 is LGHNA and CDR2 YSLEER. Here the CDR3 DNA reads TGCGCCAGCAGCCAAGATGGGGGCAGCCGCTATAATTCACCCCTCCACTTT. Residues: CASSQDGGSRYNSPLHF.

As concerns this clone: The junction shows a germline mismatch at one end, possibly a read error. The gene calls are TRBV5-6 and TRBJ1-2; the match to TRBD1 covers 8 bases. Per germline, CDR1 SGHDT and CDR2 YYEEEE. The CDR3 extends over 12 amino acids. The CDR3, as DNA: TGTGCCAGCAGCTTGGGGGTGACAGGGGTTATCTTC. Translating gives CASSLGVTGVIF.

In this sample, this clone turned up once. This rearrangement joins TRBV5-1 to TRBJ2-7; D possibly corresponds to TRBD1 (6 bases). The CDR3 runs to 15 residues. Per germline, CDR1 SGHRS and CDR2 YFSETQ. Trimming left V 2 bases short and J 0 bases short, with 12 bases between. The CDR3 region is CASSFGRGISYEQYF. CDR3 nucleotides: TGCGCCAGCAGCTTCGGCAGGGGTATCTCCTACGAGCAGTACTTC.

The chain uses TRBV10-3 and TRBJ1-1, with 8 bases matching TRBD1. The V and J ends lost 0 bases and 6 bases, in that order; junction bases with no gene match: 6. Germline values: CDR1 ENHRY, CDR2 SYGVKD. The CDR3 is made up of 15 amino acids. CDR3 residues: CAISESGKGQAEAFF. In DNA form, the CDR3 reads TGTGCCATCAGTGAGTCGGGAAAGGGACAGGCTGAAGCTTTCTTT.